The source of this T cell receptor beta chain is a study of blood T cell repertoires in COVID-19. Seattle patients were enrolled while actively infected and followed longitudinally. TCRdb's table, derived via immunoSEQ multiplex PCR, lists solely in-frame clones and lacks some. The sample holds approximately 70,000 clones, around nine tenths seen once. The CDR3 contains 12 residues. V lost 2 bases and J 8 bases, leaving 7 bases between the germline ends. The germline CDR1 and CDR2 sequences are MNHEY and SVGAGI. Sequences were obtained from peripheral blood. This clonotype was obtained from a woman in her forties or fifties with COVID-19, enrolled during active disease. The V gene is TRBV6-5, the J gene TRBJ2-1; D not resolved. CDR3 nucleotides: TGTGCCAGCAGTTACCCTGGCCATGAGCAGTTCTTC. This translates into CASSYPGHEQFF.